These 17 T cell receptor beta chains were all obtained from the same sample, sequenced in a study of blood T cell repertoires in COVID-19. Sequencing was performed with immunoSEQ multiplex PCR; in TCRdb, only in-frame clones are kept and a portion is missing. The sample lists about 110,000 clones, over 75% seen once, with about 2.2% in the top ten. Sequenced input: peripheral blood. These receptors all stem from a human donor in a cohort sampled during active COVID-19.

This clone was counted once. This rearrangement joins TRBV5-6 to TRBJ2-2; D possibly corresponds to TRBD2 (5 bases). The V gene lost 4 bases and the J gene lost 2 bases, with 12 bases spanning the gap. The CDR3 contains 15 residues. Germline-derived CDR1 and CDR2 are SGHDT and YYEEEE. The CDR3 sequence is CASSPVSGNTGELFF. CDR3 nucleotides: TGTGCCAGCAGCCCGGTATCGGGAAACACCGGGGAGCTGTTTTTT.

The V gene is TRBV2, the J gene TRBJ1-6, with D maybe TRBD1 (6 bases). The V end lost 10 bases, the J end lost 7 bases, and 14 bases lay between the germline ends. CDR1 is SNHLY and CDR2 is FYNNEI in the germline V gene. CDR3 size: 13 residues. The CDR3 coding sequence is TGTGCCACCTGGGACACCCTGAATTCACCCCTCCACTTT. It codes for CATWDTLNSPLHF.

The chain is built from TRBV19 and TRBJ1-2; 12 positions match TRBD1. The germline gives CDR1 LNHDA, CDR2 SQIVND (reference sequence). CDR3 length: 17 residues. V lost 4 bases to trimming and J lost 8 bases; unmatched junction nucleotides: 14. CDR3 nucleotide sequence: TGTGCCAGTAGTACCCCGGGACAGGGGGCCCTCGTAGGGGGCTACACCTTC. It codes for CASSTPGQGALVGGYTF.

This clone occurred a few times. This chain connects TRBV7-2 to TRBJ2-2, with 7 bases matching TRBD2. Looked up from germline, CDR1 is SGHTA and CDR2 is FQGNSA. CDR3 size: 15 residues. Trimming took 3 bases from V and 7 from J; bases not matched to a gene: 8. The CDR3 loop reads CASSFRAGWNGELFF. CDR3 DNA: TGTGCCAGCAGCTTTCGAGCGGGGTGGAACGGGGAGCTGTTTTTT.

This sequence joins TRBV6-2 or TRBV6-3 and TRBJ2-7, with TRBD2 matching 15 bases. Germline V CDR1 and CDR2: MNHEY, SVGEGT. J gave up 2 bases and V 5 bases, and 1 base lay outside the gene matches. CDR3 length: 15 residues. The CDR3 here is CASSGTSGGTYEQYF. The CDR3, as DNA: TGTGCCAGCAGTGGGACTAGCGGGGGGACCTACGAGCAGTACTTC.

This chain joins TRBV28 and TRBJ2-4; 10 bases are a match to TRBD1. The J segment lost 7 bases and the V segment lost 6 bases, leaving 9 bases of the junction unmatched. Germline values: CDR1 MDHEN, CDR2 SYDVKM. The length of the CDR3 is 15 residues. DNA for the CDR3: TGTGCCAGCAGATCGGGACAGGGGAGCGAGAACATTCAGTACTTC. It yields the protein CASRSGQGSENIQYF.

The chain recombines TRBV6-6 with TRBJ1-5, with TRBD1 identical over 7 bases. The CDR3 totals 12 residues. J lost 11 bases, V lost 3 bases, and 4 bases had no gene match. The germline V gene has CDR1 MNHNY and CDR2 SVGAGI (reference sequence). CDR3 sequence reads: CASSYKGQTQHF. DNA of the CDR3: TGTGCCAGCAGTTATAAGGGACAGACCCAGCATTTT.

The gene calls are TRBV7-6 and TRBJ2-7; D might be TRBD1 (6 bases). The CDR3 consists of 14 residues. Germline V gene lookup returns CDR1 SGHVS and CDR2 FNYEAQ. The ends were cut back, 4 bases at V and 3 bases at J, with 13 bases in the middle. The chain's CDR3 is CASSSRQASYEQYF. In nucleotides, the CDR3 is TGTGCCAGCAGCTCCAGACAGGCTAGCTACGAGCAGTACTTC.

This chain connects TRBV6-6 to TRBJ2-6; perhaps TRBD2 as D (5 bases). CDR1 is MNHNY and CDR2 is SVGAGI in the germline V gene (reference sequence). This CDR3 spans 15 amino acids. The ends were cut back, 2 bases at V and 2 bases at J, with 7 bases in the middle. CDR3 protein: CASSYRGTGANVLTF. CDR3 nucleotide sequence: TGTGCCAGCAGTTACCGGGGAACTGGGGCCAACGTCCTGACTTTC.

V gene TRBV18 combines with J gene TRBJ2-5; 9 nucleotides line up with TRBD1. The CDR3 loop spans 16 amino acids. Germline V gene data show CDR1 as KGHSH and CDR2 as LQKENI. The V and J ends lost 5 bases and 2 bases, in that order; junction bases with no gene match: 9. CDR3 in DNA: TGTGCCAGCTCATCTACAGGGGGCTCGTTACAAGAGACCCAGTACTTC. This translates into CASSSTGGSLQETQYF.

This chain connects TRBV27 to TRBJ1-4; no clear D gene. The CDR3 loop spans 15 amino acids. Trimming left V 3 bases short and J 7 bases short, with 15 bases between. Germline-derived CDR1 and CDR2 are MNHEY and SMNVEV (reference sequence). The DNA of the CDR3 is TGTGCCAGCAGTTTGTTCGGAGGGAAAGGTGAAAAACTGTTTTTT. It translates to CASSLFGGKGEKLFF. Looking up the rest from reference TRBV27 and TRBJ1-4 gives the full variable domain: EAQVTQNPRYLITVTGKKLTVTCSQNMNHEYMSWYRQDPGLGLRQIYYSMNVEVTDKGDVPEGYKVSRKEKRNFPLILESPSPNQTSLYFCASSLFGGKGEKLFFGSGTQLSVL.

This chain joins TRBV30 and TRBJ1-1; D is unresolved. CDR1 GTSNPN and CDR2 SVGIG come from the germline V gene (reference sequence). The CDR3 loop spans 15 amino acids. The ends were cut back, 0 bases at V and 3 bases at J, with 14 bases in the middle. This CDR3 is CAWSVFSGDYTEAFF. The CDR3 nucleotides are TGTGCCTGGAGTGTCTTCTCCGGAGATTACACTGAAGCTTTCTTT.

The gene calls are TRBV5-6 and TRBJ2-1, with TRBD2 identical over 10 bases. V lost 6 bases and J lost 6; bases outside the gene matches: 9. CDR3 length: 15 residues. Germline assignment: CDR1 SGHDT and CDR2 YYEEEE. The CDR3 sequence: CASTLAGAGLNEQFF. As DNA, the CDR3 is TGTGCCAGCACTCTAGCGGGGGCCGGACTCAATGAGCAGTTCTTC.

This clone was found a few times. V gene TRBV27 combines with J gene TRBJ2-7, with D unresolved. Trimming left V 5 bases short and J 5 bases short, with 13 bases between. Germline-derived CDR1 and CDR2 are MNHEY and SMNVEV (reference sequence). This CDR3 comprises 13 residues. For the CDR3, the DNA is TGTGCCAGCAGTCCAAACTTCAGGCACGAGCAGTACTTC. It encodes CASSPNFRHEQYF.

This chain uses TRBV7-9 with TRBJ1-1; maybe TRBD1 (6 bases). This CDR3 has 15 residues. V lost 5 bases and J lost 1, with 14 bases in between. Germline assignment: CDR1 SEHNR and CDR2 FQNEAQ (reference sequence). In DNA form, the CDR3 reads TGTGCCAGCAGCAAACCTGGACAGAAGAACACTGAAGCTTTCTTT. Translation: CASSKPGQKNTEAFF.

CDR3 protein: CASSSDRGYGYTF. DNA of the CDR3: TGCGCCAGCAGCTCCGACAGGGGATATGGCTACACCTTC. The V and J genes are TRBV5-1 and TRBJ1-2; TRBD1 aligns across 8 bases. The CDR3 has 13 amino acids. The germline gives CDR1 SGHRS, CDR2 YFSETQ. V lost 3 bases and J lost 5; bases outside the gene matches: 3.

This sequence joins TRBV16 and TRBJ2-7; TRBD2 matches 8 bases. V dropped 4 bases and J dropped 1; count of bases not matched to a gene: 12. Per germline, CDR1 KGHSY and CDR2 FQNENV. The CDR3 is 17 residues long. As DNA, the CDR3 is TGTGCCAGCAGCCTCCCCGGCGCTAGCGGGCCATCCTACGAGCAGTACTTC. The encoded protein is CASSLPGASGPSYEQYF.